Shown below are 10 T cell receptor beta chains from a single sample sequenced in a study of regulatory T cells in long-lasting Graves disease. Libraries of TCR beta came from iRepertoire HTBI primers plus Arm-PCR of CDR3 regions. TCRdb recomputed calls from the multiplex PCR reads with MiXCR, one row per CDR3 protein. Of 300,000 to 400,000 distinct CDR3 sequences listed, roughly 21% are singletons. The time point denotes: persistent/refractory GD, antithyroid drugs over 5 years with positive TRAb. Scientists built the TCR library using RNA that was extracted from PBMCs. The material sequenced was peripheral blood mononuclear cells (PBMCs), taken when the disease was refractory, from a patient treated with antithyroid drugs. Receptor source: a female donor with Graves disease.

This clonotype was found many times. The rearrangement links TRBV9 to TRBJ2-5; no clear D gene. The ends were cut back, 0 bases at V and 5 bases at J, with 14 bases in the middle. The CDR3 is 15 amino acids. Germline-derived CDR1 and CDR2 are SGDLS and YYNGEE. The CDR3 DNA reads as TGTGCCAGCAGCGTAGGCCGGAGTCCGGGTGAGACCCAGTACTTC. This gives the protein CASSVGRSPGETQYF.

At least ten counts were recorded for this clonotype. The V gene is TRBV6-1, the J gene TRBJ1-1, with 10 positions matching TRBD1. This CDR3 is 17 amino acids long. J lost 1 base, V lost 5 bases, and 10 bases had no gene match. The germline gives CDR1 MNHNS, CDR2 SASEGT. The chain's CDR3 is CASSKHRTGGRNTEAFF. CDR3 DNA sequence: TGTGCCAGCAGTAAACATCGGACAGGGGGGAGGAACACTGAAGCTTTCTTT.

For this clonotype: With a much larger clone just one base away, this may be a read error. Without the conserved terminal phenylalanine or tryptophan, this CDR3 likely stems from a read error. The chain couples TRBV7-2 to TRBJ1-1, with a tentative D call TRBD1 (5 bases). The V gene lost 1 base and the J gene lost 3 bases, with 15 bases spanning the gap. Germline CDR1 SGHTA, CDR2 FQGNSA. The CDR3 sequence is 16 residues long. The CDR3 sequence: CASSLEPYGGDTEAFC. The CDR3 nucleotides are TGTGCCAGCAGCTTAGAACCATACGGGGGGGACACTGAAGCTTTCTGT.

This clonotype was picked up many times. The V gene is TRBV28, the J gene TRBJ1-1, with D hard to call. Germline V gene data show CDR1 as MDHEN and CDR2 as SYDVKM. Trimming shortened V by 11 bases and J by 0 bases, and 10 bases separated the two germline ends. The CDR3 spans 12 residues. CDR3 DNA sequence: TGTGCCTTAGGACCGCTGAACACTGAAGCTTTCTTT. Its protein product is CALGPLNTEAFF.

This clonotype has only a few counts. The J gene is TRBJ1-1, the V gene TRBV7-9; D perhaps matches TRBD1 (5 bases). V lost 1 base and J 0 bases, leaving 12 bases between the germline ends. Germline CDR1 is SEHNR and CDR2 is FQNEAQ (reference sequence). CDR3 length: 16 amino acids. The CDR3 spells CASSLGDGGLNTEAFF. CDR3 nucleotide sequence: TGTGCCAGCAGCTTAGGGGACGGAGGGCTGAACACTGAAGCTTTCTTT. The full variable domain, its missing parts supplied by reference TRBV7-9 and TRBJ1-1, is DTGVSQNPRHKITKRGQNVTFRCDPISEHNRLYWYRQTLGQGPEFLTYFQNEAQLEKSRLLSDRFSAERPKGSFSTLEIQRTEQGDSAMYLCASSLGDGGLNTEAFFGQGTRLTVV.

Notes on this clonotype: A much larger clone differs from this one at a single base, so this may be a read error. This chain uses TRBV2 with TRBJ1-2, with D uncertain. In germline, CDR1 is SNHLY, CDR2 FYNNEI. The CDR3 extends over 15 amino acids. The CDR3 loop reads CASSTAVQANYGCTF. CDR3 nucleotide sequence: TGTGCCAGCAGTACGGCCGTCCAAGCTAACTATGGCTGCACCTTC.

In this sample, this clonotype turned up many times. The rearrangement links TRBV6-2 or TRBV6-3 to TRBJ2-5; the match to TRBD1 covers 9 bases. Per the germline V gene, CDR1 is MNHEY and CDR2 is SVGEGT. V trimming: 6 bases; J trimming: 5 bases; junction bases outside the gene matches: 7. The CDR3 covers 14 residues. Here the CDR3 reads CASRGTGSFETQYF. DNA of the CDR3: TGTGCCAGCAGGGGGACAGGGAGTTTTGAGACCCAGTACTTC.

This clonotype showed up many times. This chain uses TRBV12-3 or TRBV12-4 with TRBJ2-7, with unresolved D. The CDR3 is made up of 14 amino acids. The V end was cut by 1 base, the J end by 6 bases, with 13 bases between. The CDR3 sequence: CASSLVGRWSEQYF. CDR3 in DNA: TGTGCCAGCAGTTTAGTAGGCAGGTGGTCCGAGCAGTACTTC.

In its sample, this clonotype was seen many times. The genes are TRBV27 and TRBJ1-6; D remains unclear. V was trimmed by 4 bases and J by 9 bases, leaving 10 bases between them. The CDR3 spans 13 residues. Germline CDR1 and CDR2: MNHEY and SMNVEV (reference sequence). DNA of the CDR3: TGTGCCAGCAGTTATTTGGAGCTTTCACCCCTCCACTTT. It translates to CASSYLELSPLHF.

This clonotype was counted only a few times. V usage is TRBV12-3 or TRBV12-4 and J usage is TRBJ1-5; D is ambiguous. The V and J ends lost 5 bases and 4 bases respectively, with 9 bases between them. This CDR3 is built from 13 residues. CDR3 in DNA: TGTGCCAGCAGTACAGTCGATAATCAGCCCCAGCATTTT. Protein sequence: CASSTVDNQPQHF.